This T cell receptor (beta chain) is drawn from a study of T cells in Graves' hyperthyroidism and ophthalmopathy (dated 2019 in TCRdb). In the study overall: Peripheral blood was collected at initial diagnosis, before any treatment. TCR Vbeta CDR3 sequencing of 135 peripheral blood samples (more than 40 ophthalmopathy, about 74 hyperthyroidism and around 17 progressor patients) is reported in the paper. The study also compared thyroid tissue and blood T-cell repertoires from about six Graves' hyperthyroidism patients. To identify TCR V-J signatures that set the groups apart, the researchers used a discovery cohort of more than 95 patients, made up of 43 with Graves' ophthalmopathy and 57 with stable Graves' hyperthyroidism. Prospective prediction of ophthalmopathy was tested in an independent validation cohort consisting of 18 to 20 hyperthyroidism patients and around 16 patients who later progressed to ophthalmopathy. After blood sampling, hyperthyroidism patients were treated with methimazole at a starting dose of 30 mg daily, and ophthalmopathy patients were treated with high-dose intravenous methylprednisolone. The 100 discovery patients were divided at random into training and test sets in a 7:3 ratio. Results the study describes overall, beyond this receptor: Ophthalmopathy was separated from stable hyperthyroidism by a 13 V-J signature model, with about 88% sensitivity and about 81% specificity obtained in cross-validation and 80%/75% obtained in testing. Most expanded thyroid clonotypes (frequency above 0.001) were also found in blood, which suggests that blood repertoires may mirror thyroid immune responses. In validation, the model predicted progression to ophthalmopathy a median of approximately 6.3 months before onset, with roughly 70% sensitivity and roughly 72% specificity. No statistical method was used to fix the sample size in advance, and group allocation was not hidden from the investigators.

Spanning cysteine to phenylalanine, the CDR3 consists of 13 amino acids. The read is trimmed to its CDR3 DNA, 39 bases read in frame from base 1. V lost 2 bases and J lost 7 bases; the stretch between them is 11 bases long. TCR beta CDR3 regions were amplified from RNA transcripts. The TCR CDR3 was subjected to a first round of RT-PCR using the HTBI primer set and the Qiagen OneStep RT-PCR kit. A second multiplex PCR round built the libraries, followed by size selection and purification. Sequencing of the libraries was done on an Illumina HiSeq2000 using paired-end 100 bp reads. The authors processed their data as follows. Raw data were processed with SOAPnuke, discarding reads with adapters, uncalled bases, mean Phred below 15, or no exact constant-primer or identifier match. High-quality paired reads were merged with COPE v1.2.5, and unique nucleotide sequences were defined as clonotypes. Clonotypes were aligned to IMGT TRBV, TRBD and TRBJ reference segments using MiTCR v1.1. Only V-J combinations with frequency above 0.0001, covering about 99% of repertoires, were analysed. A TCS score was defined as the ratio between F50 (clonal expansion) and ExV (chaos), using BLOSUM62-based TCRdist between CDR3 peptides within each V-J. Welch's t-statistics and random forest reduced 500 to 550 V-J features to 10 to 15, which were used in a naive Bayes classifier (R e1071). The public reads were reanalyzed by TCRdb: fastp trimming at Q25, MiXCR alignment, in-frame beta chains only. Rows are combined by CDR3 protein, so each entry shows the most common genes and DNA. These V and J calls rely on TCRdb rather than the paper's analysis. Present in this sample are roughly 290,000 distinct CDR3 sequences, 12% to 15% of which were seen just once. The top ten hold 7.9% of the sample.

Notes on this clonotype: No antigen is known for it. The record has no base qualities; no much larger clone is one base away.

Graves' hyperthyroidism was defined as stable when no progression to ophthalmopathy occurred over 18 months of follow-up. Hyperthyroidism patients were newly diagnosed, with disease duration under 2 months, and aged 18 to 65 years. The study excluded patients with uncontrolled infections, other autoimmune diseases, pregnancy or lactation. Clinical symptoms, serum thyroxine and TRAb, thyroid ultrasound, and orbital computed tomography formed the basis for the diagnoses. PBMCs were separated from under 12 ml of fresh peripheral blood using Ficoll-Paque density gradient centrifugation. Trizol reagent was used to extract total RNA, and RNA quality was then checked on an Agilent 2100 Bioanalyzer.

Sequencing used blood. The clonotype was recovered from a woman between 40 and 55 years old with Graves' hyperthyroidism. The chain links TRBV12-3 or TRBV12-4 with TRBJ1-2; confidence is insufficient to name the D gene. Here is the DNA: TGTGCCAGCAGTTTACCCGGGAGAGGTGGCTACACCTTC. This is translated as CASSLPGRGGYTF.